This TCR beta chain was found in a study of T cell responses to AZD1222 COVID-19 vaccine. Whole-study results and caveats: Researchers took repertoire samples only after the peak T cell response had come. Researchers report vaccine-associated CD4 TCRs spanning spike, with dominance at 160-218 and 743-854. Regions left unmutated in variants are reportedly the target of nearly half of spike-specific TCRs.

As regards this clone: The antigen is undetermined.

The CDR3 spans 16 residues. Germline CDR1 and CDR2: LGHDT and YNNKEL (reference sequence). Trimming pared 2 bases from V and 7 bases from J, leaving 15 bases between. Assay: immunoSEQ multiplex PCR; the TCRdb copy retains only in-frame clones and omits some. The sample holds around 100,000 clones, 90% seen once. The chain employs TRBV3-1 (or the pseudogene TRBV3-2) and TRBJ1-6; weak D call: TRBD1 (5 bases). This sample comprised peripheral blood, obtained on day 0 of AZD1222 vaccination. The TCR comes from an adult in good health. CDR3 nucleotide sequence: TGTGCCAGCAGCCAACCCGGGACCGCCGGCAATTCACCCCTCCACTTT. Translated, it gives CASSQPGTAGNSPLHF.